The 16 T cell receptor beta chains below were found in one sample sequenced in a study of CD8 T cells in ankylosing spondylitis. MiXCR, applied by TCRdb to the 5' RACE reads, yields one record per CDR3 protein. The sample records about 250,000 distinct CDR3 sequences, roughly 32% being singletons. The sequencing sample was made of blood, either unsorted or a sorted T cell fraction (not recorded which). These receptors originate from a male donor with ankylosing spondylitis or in good health (not recorded which).

About this clonotype: A junction boundary mismatches the germline segment, possibly from a read error. The chain has TRBV6-2 or TRBV6-3 and TRBJ2-7; tentatively, D is TRBD1 or TRBD2 (5 bases each). The CDR3 extends over 14 amino acids. Germline assignment: CDR1 MNHEY and CDR2 SVGEGT. In DNA form, the CDR3 reads TGTGCCAGCGCATACAGCGACAGCGGCTACGAGCATTACTTC. This sequence encodes CASAYSDSGYEHYF.

The table lists this clonotype with a few counts. The rearrangement links TRBV7-8 to TRBJ2-1, with D perhaps assigned TRBD1 or TRBD2 (5 bases each). This CDR3 has 13 amino acids. Per the germline V gene, CDR1 is SGHVS and CDR2 is FQNEAQ. V dropped 5 bases and J dropped 7 bases, with 12 bases sitting between them. The CDR3 is CASSATGTNEQFF. The CDR3 DNA reads TGTGCCAGCAGCGCGACGGGGACGAATGAGCAGTTCTTC.

This rearrangement joins TRBV12-3 or TRBV12-4 to TRBJ2-7, with D perhaps matching TRBD1 (6 bases). This CDR3 comprises 14 residues. V lost 2 bases to trimming and J lost 2 bases, with 10 bases between them. CDR3 in DNA: TGTGCCAGCAGTTTAACAGGGATTCCCTACGAGCAGTACTTC. Translated, it gives CASSLTGIPYEQYF.

The chain has TRBV20-1 and TRBJ2-7; tentatively, D is TRBD1 (5 bases). This CDR3 is 16 amino acids long. V lost 0 bases to trimming and J lost 0 bases, with 15 bases between them. Germline V gives CDR1 DFQATT, CDR2 SNEGSKA (reference sequence). As DNA, the CDR3 is TGCAGTGCTAGAGATCTCGGAAGAACAGGCTCCTACGAGCAGTACTTC. Protein sequence: CSARDLGRTGSYEQYF.

V and J are TRBV14 and TRBJ2-1, with a tentative D call TRBD1 (5 bases). The length of the CDR3 is 15 residues. From germline, CDR1 is SGHDN and CDR2 FVKESK. V gave up 0 bases and J gave up 1 base, with 7 bases separating them. CDR3 coding DNA: TGTGCCAGCAGCCAAGATGCAGGGTCCTACAATGAGCAGTTCTTC. It specifies CASSQDAGSYNEQFF.

This rearrangement joins TRBV12-3 or TRBV12-4 to TRBJ2-3, with TRBD2 matching 7 bases. CDR3 length equals 15 residues. The junction had 15 bases not matched to a gene; V was cut back by 6 bases and J by 9 bases. The DNA for the CDR3 is TGTGCCAGCAGCCTCGACCACCCGGGGGAGGGGACGCAGTATTTT. Translated: CASSLDHPGEGTQYF.

This clonotype was seen more than once but under ten times. The chain has TRBV12-3 or TRBV12-4 and TRBJ2-1; D might be TRBD1 (5 bases). V lost 6 bases and J 12 bases, leaving 18 bases between the germline ends. There are 13 residues in the CDR3. The CDR3 DNA sequence: TGTGCCAGCAGACCGACAGAGTCGGTAGGGCAGTTCTTC. Protein sequence: CASRPTESVGQFF.

This chain connects TRBV4-1 to TRBJ1-5; a possible D gene is TRBD1 (6 bases). Between the trimmed V and J ends, which lost 0 bases and 3 bases, there was a span of 15 bases. In germline, CDR1 is MGHRA, CDR2 YSYEKL. CDR3 size: 17 residues. The CDR3 sequence: CASSQDRQVLNNQPQHF. The CDR3, as DNA: TGCGCCAGCAGCCAAGACCGACAGGTTTTAAACAATCAGCCCCAGCATTTT.

V and J are TRBV3-1 and TRBJ2-7; D tentatively fits TRBD1 or TRBD2 (6 bases each). V dropped 5 bases and J dropped 3 bases, with 14 bases sitting between them. This CDR3 has 14 residues. The germline V gene encodes CDR1 LGHDT and CDR2 YNNKEL (reference sequence). The DNA of the CDR3 is TGTGCCAGCAGCTCGGGGGACAATGACTACGAGCAGTACTTC. Translating gives CASSSGDNDYEQYF.

The sample holds a few counts of this clonotype. J is TRBJ2-1 and V is TRBV24-1; TRBD1 matches 8 bases. Per the germline V gene, CDR1 is KGHDR and CDR2 is SFDVKD. The CDR3 spans 13 residues. After removal of 7 bases from V and 7 bases from J, the junction contained 5 bases not matched to a gene. CDR3 DNA: TGTGCCACCAGGGGAACAGGGGGGAATGAGCAGTTCTTC. This sequence encodes CATRGTGGNEQFF.

This clonotype came up a few times. This chain uses TRBV12-3 or TRBV12-4 with TRBJ2-7; D call uncertain. V lost 2 bases to trimming and J lost 0 bases, with 8 bases between them. The length of the CDR3 is 14 residues. CDR3 amino acids: CASSLMRSSYEQYF. The CDR3 region has the DNA TGTGCCAGCAGTTTAATGCGGAGCTCCTACGAGCAGTACTTC.

This clonotype was seen more than once but under ten times. This chain joins TRBV29-1 and TRBJ2-3; no definite D call. The CDR3 has 12 residues. The V end was cut by 7 bases, the J end by 0 bases, with 8 bases between. Looked up from germline, CDR1 is SQVTM and CDR2 is ANQGSEA. CDR3 coding DNA: TGCAGCGCGACGCCGAGCACAGATACGCAGTATTTT. Its translation: CSATPSTDTQYF.

This clonotype has just one count. The J gene is TRBJ2-7, the V gene TRBV7-9; 7 bases fit TRBD1. In germline, CDR1 is SEHNR, CDR2 FQNEAQ (reference sequence). The CDR3 sequence is 15 residues long. The trim removed 5 bases at V and 3 bases at J, leaving 10 bases unmatched. The CDR3 loop is CASSPGQNSLYEQYF. The CDR3 DNA sequence: TGTGCCAGCAGCCCGGGACAGAACAGCCTCTACGAGCAGTACTTC.

The chain carries TRBV6-5 and TRBJ2-3; D unclear. V was shortened by 2 bases and J by 1 base, with 7 bases between the two germline ends. Germline V gene lookup returns CDR1 MNHEY and CDR2 SVGAGI. This CDR3 is 14 amino acids long. The CDR3 sequence is CASSYQDRTDTQYF. Written as DNA, the CDR3 is TGTGCCAGCAGTTACCAAGACCGCACAGATACGCAGTATTTT.

This clonotype was found many times. CDR3 loop: CSASWGGAGSDTQYF. The CDR3 DNA is TGCAGTGCTAGTTGGGGGGGGGCGGGCTCAGATACGCAGTATTTT. The V and J genes are TRBV20-1 and TRBJ2-3; TRBD2 might be the D (7 bases). The ends were cut back, 3 bases at V and 4 bases at J, with 17 bases in the middle. Germline assignment: CDR1 DFQATT and CDR2 SNEGSKA (reference sequence). The CDR3 spans 15 residues.

This chain connects TRBV12-3 or TRBV12-4 to TRBJ2-3; no reliable D call. The CDR3 contains 14 residues. V was trimmed by 5 bases and J by 3 bases, leaving 12 bases between them. The CDR3 DNA reads TGTGCCAGCAGTGTTTATCTTGGGACAGATACGCAGTATTTT. It is translated as CASSVYLGTDTQYF.